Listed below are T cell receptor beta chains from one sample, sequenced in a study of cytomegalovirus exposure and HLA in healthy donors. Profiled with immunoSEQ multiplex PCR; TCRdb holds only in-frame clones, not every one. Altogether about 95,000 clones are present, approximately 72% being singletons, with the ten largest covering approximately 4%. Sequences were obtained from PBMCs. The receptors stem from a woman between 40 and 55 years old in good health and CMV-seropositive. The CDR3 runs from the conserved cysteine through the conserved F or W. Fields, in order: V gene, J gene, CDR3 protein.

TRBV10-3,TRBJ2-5,CAIRDEQGIGWETQYF
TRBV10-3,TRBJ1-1,CALRETGNTEAFF
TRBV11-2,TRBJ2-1,CASSFWVMGGREDNEQFF
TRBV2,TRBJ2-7,CASRGQLYEQYF
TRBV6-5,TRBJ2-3,CASRAGQGFTDTQYF
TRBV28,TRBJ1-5,CASSPGTGNQPQHF
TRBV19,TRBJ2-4,CASSPLTSGAKNIQYF
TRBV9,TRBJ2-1,CASTQDLAYNEQFF
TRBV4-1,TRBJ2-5,CASSQDGGSQYF
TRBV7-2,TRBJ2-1,CASSGTTSYNEQFF
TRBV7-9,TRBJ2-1,CASSLEVTSGRQQFF
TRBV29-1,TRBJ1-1,CSVGIQGAGTEAFF
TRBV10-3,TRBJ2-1,CAISEGRREWDEQFF
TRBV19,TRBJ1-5,CASSGTGGGQPQHF
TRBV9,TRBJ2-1,CASSVSGSSYNEQFF
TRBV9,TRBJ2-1,CASSMTGTSGSDEQFF
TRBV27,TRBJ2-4,CASSSPGTLGNIQYF
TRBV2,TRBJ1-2,CASSLGQGYGYTF
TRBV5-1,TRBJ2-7,CASSEGQGDSEQYF
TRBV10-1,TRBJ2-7,CASSEAGERHPSEQYF
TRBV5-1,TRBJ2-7,CASSLQREAEQYF
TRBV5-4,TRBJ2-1,CASSLDEGAGLNNEQFF
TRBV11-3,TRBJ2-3,CASSLDRRGANTDTQYF
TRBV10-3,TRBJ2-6,CAAETTGYSGANVLTF
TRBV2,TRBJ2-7,CASEGYEQYF
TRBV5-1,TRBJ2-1,CASSPGLAGDNEQFF
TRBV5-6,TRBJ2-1,CASSWWGGPYNEQFF
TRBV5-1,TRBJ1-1,CASSLGDRNTEAFF
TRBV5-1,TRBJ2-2,CASSLDLSTGELFF
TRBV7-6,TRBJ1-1,CASSSGQGMVTEAFF
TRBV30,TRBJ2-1,CAWRQGSYNEQFF
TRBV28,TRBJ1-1,CASSLFGGQGRWATEAFF
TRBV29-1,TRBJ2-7,CSVGQGRGYEQYF
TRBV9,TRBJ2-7,CASSVGQAVHEQYF
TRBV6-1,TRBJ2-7,CASSPRSGRSSEQYF
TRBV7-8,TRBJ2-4,CASSLGTGGMSFVNIQYF
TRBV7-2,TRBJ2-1,CASSQTGGRNEQFF
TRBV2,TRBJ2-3,CASRQGSTDTQYF
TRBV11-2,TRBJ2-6,CASSLIAGLTSGANVLTF
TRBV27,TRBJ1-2,CATAGTDSSYGYTF
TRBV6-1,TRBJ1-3,CASSESFSGGGNTIYF
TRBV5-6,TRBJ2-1,CASSLGGSPYNEQFF
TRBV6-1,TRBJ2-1,CASSETTGQGNEQFF